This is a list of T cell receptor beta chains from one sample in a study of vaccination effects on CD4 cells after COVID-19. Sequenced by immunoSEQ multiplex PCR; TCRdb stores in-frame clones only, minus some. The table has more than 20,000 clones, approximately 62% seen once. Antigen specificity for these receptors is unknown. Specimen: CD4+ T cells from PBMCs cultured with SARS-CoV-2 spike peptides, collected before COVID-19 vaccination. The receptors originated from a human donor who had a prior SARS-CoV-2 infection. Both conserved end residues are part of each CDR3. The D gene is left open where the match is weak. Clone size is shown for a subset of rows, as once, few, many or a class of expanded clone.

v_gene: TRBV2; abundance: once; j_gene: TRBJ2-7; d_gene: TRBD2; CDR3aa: CASSSGGASYEQYF; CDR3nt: TGTGCCAGCTCTAGCGGGGGGGCCTCCTACGAGCAGTACTTC
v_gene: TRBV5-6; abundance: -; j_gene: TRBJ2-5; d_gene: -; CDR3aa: CASSSNMGLRPRQETQYF; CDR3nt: TGTGCCAGCAGCTCTAACATGGGCCTTCGACCACGGCAAGAGACCCAGTACTTC
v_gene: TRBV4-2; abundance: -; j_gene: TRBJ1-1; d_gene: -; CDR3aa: CASSLQARELSEAFF; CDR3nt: TGTGCCAGCAGCCTTCAGGCCAGGGAGTTATCCGAAGCTTTCTTT
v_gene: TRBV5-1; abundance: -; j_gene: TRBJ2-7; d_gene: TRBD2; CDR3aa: CASSLLASGGALYEQYF; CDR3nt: TGCGCCAGCAGCTTGCTGGCTAGCGGGGGGGCATTGTACGAGCAGTACTTC
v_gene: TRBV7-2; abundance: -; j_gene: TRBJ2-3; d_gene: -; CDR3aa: CASSFPGNTDTQYF; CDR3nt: TGTGCCAGCAGCTTCCCGGGAAACACAGATACGCAGTATTTT
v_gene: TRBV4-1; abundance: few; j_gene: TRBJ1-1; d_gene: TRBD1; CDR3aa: CASSQGKDRELRAFF; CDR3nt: TGCGCCAGCAGCCAAGGGAAGGACAGGGAGTTGAGGGCTTTCTTT
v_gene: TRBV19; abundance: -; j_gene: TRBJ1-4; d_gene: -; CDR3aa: CASSSPGSNEKLFF; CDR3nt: TGTGCCAGTAGTAGCCCGGGATCTAATGAAAAACTGTTTTTT
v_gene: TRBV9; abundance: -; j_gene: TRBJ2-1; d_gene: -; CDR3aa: CASSVERDSNEQFF; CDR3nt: TGTGCCAGCAGCGTAGAGCGAGACAGCAATGAGCAGTTCTTC
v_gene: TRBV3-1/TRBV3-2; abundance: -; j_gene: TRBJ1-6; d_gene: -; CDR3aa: CASSQGPGQSSYNSPLHF; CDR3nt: TGTGCCAGCAGCCAAGGCCCAGGGCAAAGCTCCTATAATTCACCCCTCCACTTT
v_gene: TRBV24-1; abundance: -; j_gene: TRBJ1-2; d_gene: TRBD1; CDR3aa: CATSDTAGQTNYGYTF; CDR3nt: TGTGCCACCAGTGATACCGCGGGACAGACCAACTATGGCTACACCTTC
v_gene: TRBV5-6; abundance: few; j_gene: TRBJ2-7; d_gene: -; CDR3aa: CASSPKSLAVSYEQYF; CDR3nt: TGTGCCAGCAGCCCCAAGTCACTAGCTGTATCCTACGAGCAGTACTTC
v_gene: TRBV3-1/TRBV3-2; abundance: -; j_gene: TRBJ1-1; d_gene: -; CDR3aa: CASSQEEGRRAFF; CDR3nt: TGTGCCAGCAGCCAAGAAGAGGGGCGGAGAGCTTTCTTT
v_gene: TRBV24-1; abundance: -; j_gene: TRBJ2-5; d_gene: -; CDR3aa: CATSDPRGDETQYF; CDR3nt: TGTGCCACCAGTGACCCGAGGGGGGATGAGACCCAGTACTTC